The clone carrying this T cell receptor (beta chain) was detected only a few times. Its target is unknown. The PCR ran on 60 Vbeta and 13 Jbeta primers. The assay was immunoSEQ multiplex PCR, and TCRdb's table has in-frame clones only and misses some. The sample consists of roughly 200,000 clones, more than 60% of them appearing once. This entry belongs to a study of cytomegalovirus exposure and HLA in healthy donors. About the research overall: In a previous analysis, 100 million to 140 million unique TCR beta sequences were found from about 179 million T cells. General study results and limits: Sequence variants that were highly shared formed a cluster that was likely a sequencing artifact. Analysis performed later showed TCR beta chains linked to HLA being more clonally expanded than equally common others.

Trimming cost V 5 bases and J 5 bases; bases outside gene matches: 7. The CDR3 has 15 residues. In germline, CDR1 is SGHRS, CDR2 YFSETQ. The sequence was collected from a woman under 40 in good health and CMV-seropositive. Sequenced: PBMCs. This chain connects TRBV5-1 to TRBJ2-3; 11 nucleotides match TRBD1. In DNA form, the CDR3 reads TGCGCCAGCAGTCTAACCGGGACAGGGGGAGATACGCAGTATTTT. It encodes CASSLTGTGGDTQYF.